The 9 T cell receptor beta chains reported below all come from one sample, sequenced in a study of brain T cells in children with intractable seizures. TCRdb's table, derived via immunoSEQ multiplex PCR, lists solely in-frame clones and lacks some. The table includes approximately 23,000 clones, around 94% detected once. The source material was peripheral blood, sampled at surgery. The receptors derive from a boy under 18 with focal cortical dysplasia and intractable seizures.

This clone showed up just a few times. This sequence joins TRBV5-5 and TRBJ1-4; D is undetermined. This CDR3 contains 17 residues. V was trimmed by 7 bases and J by 0 bases, leaving 19 bases between them. In germline, CDR1 is SGHKS, CDR2 YYEKEE (reference sequence). The DNA for the CDR3 is TGTGCCAGCGAACCCCAAGGCGAGGTTGCAACTAATGAAAAACTGTTTTTT. Residues: CASEPQGEVATNEKLFF.

This chain links TRBV27 with TRBJ1-2, with 7 bases matching TRBD1. The CDR3 totals 15 residues. Germline trimming cut 0 bases from V and 7 bases from J; bases unmatched to any gene: 8. The germline CDR1 and CDR2 sequences are MNHEY and SMNVEV (reference sequence). The CDR3 reads CASSLSSWAGGGYTF. In nucleotides, the CDR3 is TGTGCCAGCAGTTTATCAAGCTGGGCAGGGGGTGGCTACACCTTC.

The gene calls are TRBV9 and TRBJ2-6, with 7 bases aligning to TRBD2. This CDR3 is built from 18 residues. The V gene end was trimmed by 0 bases and the J gene end by 0 bases; junction bases not matched to a gene: 6. CDR1 and CDR2 from the germline V gene are SGDLS and YYNGEE. In DNA form, the CDR3 reads TGTGCCAGCAGCGTAGTTCCATCTAGCGGCTCTGGGGCCAACGTCCTGACTTTC. Protein: CASSVVPSSGSGANVLTF.

The chain combines TRBV9 with TRBJ2-7; 8 bases match TRBD1. Germline lookup yields CDR1 SGDLS and CDR2 YYNGEE. Trimming took 4 bases from V and 2 from J; bases not matched to a gene: 8. The CDR3 is made up of 15 amino acids. The CDR3 sequence: CASSLGDRKTYEQYF. The CDR3 region has the DNA TGTGCCAGCAGCCTCGGGGACAGGAAAACCTACGAGCAGTACTTC.

This chain links TRBV23-1 with TRBJ2-3; perhaps TRBD2 as D (5 bases). TRBV23-1 is identified as an open reading frame with a role that is uncertain. Trimming removed 10 bases from V and 9 bases from J, with 23 bases in between. The CDR3 covers 14 residues. The CDR3 is CATNQGLGGETQYF. The CDR3 DNA is TGCGCCACCAACCAAGGGCTAGGAGGCGAGACGCAGTATTTT.

The V call is TRBV9, the J call TRBJ2-2, with D unclear. Deletions cut 7 bases from V and 0 bases from J, with 7 bases between. The CDR3 spans 13 residues. In germline, CDR1 is SGDLS, CDR2 YYNGEE. CDR3 nucleotide sequence: TGTGCCAGCCAGACCTCGAACACCGGGGAGCTGTTTTTT. Amino acid sequence: CASQTSNTGELFF.

The rearrangement links TRBV7-3 to TRBJ2-1, with D maybe TRBD2 (6 bases). The CDR3 runs 15 residues. Per germline, CDR1 SGHTA and CDR2 FQGTGA. V lost 1 base, J lost 0 bases, and 7 bases lay in between. In nucleotides, the CDR3 is TGTGCCAGCAGCTTAATAGCGGACTCCTACAATGAGCAGTTCTTC. Its translation is CASSLIADSYNEQFF.

This rearrangement joins TRBV5-1 to TRBJ1-3; D remains unclear. This CDR3 has 15 amino acids. Trimming removed 4 bases from V and 0 bases from J, with 11 bases in between. Per germline, CDR1 SGHRS and CDR2 YFSETQ. The CDR3 sequence: CASSIAKDSGNTIYF. The CDR3 nucleotides are TGCGCCAGCAGCATCGCCAAAGACTCTGGAAACACCATATATTTT. The full variable domain, in which reference TRBV5-1 and TRBJ1-3 provide the parts outside the CDR3, is KAGVTQTPRYLIKTRGQQVTLSCSPISGHRSVSWYQQTPGQGLQFLFEYFSETQRNKGNFPGRFSGRQFSNSRSEMNVSTLELGDSALYLCASSIAKDSGNTIYFGEGSWLTVV.

This clone was observed a single time. The chain joins TRBV18 to TRBJ1-2; 8 bases align to TRBD1. The germline CDR1 and CDR2 sequences are KGHSH and LQKENI. V lost 6 bases to trimming and J lost 2 bases; unmatched junction nucleotides: 8. The CDR3 totals 15 residues. The DNA for the CDR3 is TGTGCCAGCTCGCAGCGACAGGGGAGGAACTATGGCTACACCTTC. Amino acid sequence: CASSQRQGRNYGYTF. The whole variable domain, filled in from reference TRBV18 and TRBJ1-2, reads NAGVMQNPRHLVRRRGQEARLRCSPMKGHSHVYWYRQLPEEGLKFMVYLQKENIIDESGMPKERFSAEFPKEGPSILRIQQVVRGDSAAYFCASSQRQGRNYGYTFGSGTRLTVV.